This T cell receptor (beta chain) was recovered during a study of CD8 T cells in Susac syndrome. The CDR3 extends over 14 amino acids. The V gene's germline CDR1 is DFQATT and CDR2 SNEGSKA (reference sequence). Trimming cost V 0 bases and J 5 bases; bases outside gene matches: 6. With random hexamers, reverse transcription was performed on about 0.45 to 1 ug of RNA. A multiplex approach, immunoSEQ multiplex PCR, amplified TCR beta CDR3 across 54 Vbeta and 13 Jbeta. Using its own MiXCR run on the immunoSEQ multiplex PCR reads, TCRdb lists one record per CDR3 protein. Here the sample spans over 150,000 distinct CDR3 sequences, 80% to 95% being singletons.

The V gene is TRBV20-1, the J gene TRBJ2-5; 7 nucleotides line up with TRBD1. This receptor was taken from a human donor with multiple sclerosis. Input material: CD4+ T cells from PBMCs. CDR3 in DNA: TGCAGTGCTAGAGACTCGACAGGGCTGGAGACCCAGTACTTC. This codes for CSARDSTGLETQYF.